These 27 T cell receptor beta chains share one sample of origin, sequenced in a study of T cell repertoires in cytomegalovirus infection. For these TCRs, the target antigens are not known. Each CDR3 protein is one row after TCRdb ran MiXCR on the reads. This sample has about 770,000 distinct CDR3 sequences, with under 35% found just once. This specimen consisted of cultured CD8+ T cells from PBMCs, obtained from culture after CMV antigen stimulation. The receptors come from a human donor in good health (CMV status not recorded). Some clones in this sample may be carry-over from other donors' samples.

This clonotype was recorded once. V usage is TRBV12-3 or TRBV12-4 and J usage is TRBJ1-2; D remains ambiguous. With 5 bases removed from V and 0 bases from J, the gap between germline ends came to 13 bases. The CDR3 contains 15 residues. CDR3 bases: TGTGCCAGCAGTGGTGGAGGCTTAGCTAACTATGGCTACACCTTC. This gives the protein CASSGGGLANYGYTF.

There are many counts of this clonotype. CDR3 protein: CASSYEEAGETQYF. CDR3 bases: TGTGCCAGCAGTTATGAGGAGGCGGGAGAGACCCAGTACTTC. This rearrangement joins TRBV6-5 to TRBJ2-5; maybe TRBD2 (5 bases). The CDR3 is 14 amino acids. The V gene lost 3 bases and the J gene lost 4 bases, with 12 bases spanning the gap. Germline loops: CDR1 MNHEY, CDR2 SVGAGI.

The chain employs TRBV7-9 and TRBJ1-1; D call uncertain. The V and J ends lost 1 base and 8 bases respectively, with 8 bases between them. The germline V gene encodes CDR1 SEHNR and CDR2 FQNEAQ (reference sequence). The CDR3 runs 12 residues. CDR3 sequence reads: CASSLGIDEAFF. CDR3 DNA: TGTGCCAGCAGCTTAGGGATAGACGAAGCTTTCTTT.

In this sample, this clonotype turned up a few times. The J gene is TRBJ1-2, the V gene TRBV7-9; 7 nucleotides line up with TRBD1. Germline CDR1 SEHNR, CDR2 FQNEAQ (reference sequence). CDR3 length: 15 residues. V shed 1 base, J shed 7 bases, and the junction held 9 bases outside the gene matches. The CDR3 sequence is CASSLGSGGVFGYTF. CDR3 bases: TGTGCCAGCAGCTTAGGTTCAGGGGGGGTTTTTGGCTACACCTTC. The complete variable domain, with remaining parts taken from reference TRBV7-9 and TRBJ1-2, reads DTGVSQNPRHKITKRGQNVTFRCDPISEHNRLYWYRQTLGQGPEFLTYFQNEAQLEKSRLLSDRFSAERPKGSFSTLEIQRTEQGDSAMYLCASSLGSGGVFGYTFGSGTRLTVV.

This clonotype was picked up many times. The rearrangement uses TRBV7-9 and TRBJ1-2; 8 bases agree with TRBD1. The CDR3 loop spans 14 amino acids. V was pared by 4 bases and J by 8 bases, with 9 bases of the junction left unmatched. Per germline, CDR1 SEHNR and CDR2 FQNEAQ (reference sequence). CDR3 loop: CASSSSSGGSGYTF. DNA of the CDR3: TGTGCCAGCAGCTCCAGTTCAGGGGGCTCCGGCTACACCTTC.

This clonotype was seen repeatedly, ten times or more. The genes are TRBV7-2 and TRBJ1-5; 7 positions agree with TRBD1. The CDR3 is 15 amino acids. V was pared by 5 bases and J by 0 bases, with 4 bases of the junction left unmatched. The germline CDR1 and CDR2 sequences are SGHTA and FQGNSA. The CDR3 loop reads CASSDRAHSNQPQHF. The DNA of the CDR3 is TGTGCCAGCAGCGACAGGGCCCATAGCAATCAGCCCCAGCATTTT.

Many counts were recorded for this clonotype. The V call is TRBV7-2, the J call TRBJ1-2; D call uncertain. Trimming pared 5 bases from V and 4 bases from J, leaving 20 bases between. This CDR3 spans 16 amino acids. Germline assignment: CDR1 SGHTA and CDR2 FQGNSA. The CDR3 DNA is TGTGCCAGCAGCGTAACCCCAGTGCGGTCGCGCTATGGCTACACCTTC. Its translation: CASSVTPVRSRYGYTF.

V gene TRBV4-1 combines with J gene TRBJ1-1; 7 bases agree with TRBD1. Looked up from germline, CDR1 is MGHRA and CDR2 is YSYEKL. With 0 bases clipped from V and 7 bases from J, the junction kept 5 bases outside the gene matches. The CDR3 consists of 14 residues. The chain's CDR3 is CASSQETGRNEAFF. CDR3 nucleotides: TGCGCCAGCAGCCAAGAGACAGGGCGAAATGAAGCTTTCTTT.

This chain links TRBV7-6 with TRBJ1-2; TRBD1 matches 7 bases. This CDR3 comprises 11 residues. Unmatched junction bases numbered 6, after V lost 11 bases and J lost 6 bases. The germline V gene encodes CDR1 SGHVS and CDR2 FNYEAQ. In DNA, the CDR3 is TGTGCCGCAGGGGGTCTCGATGGCTACACCTTC. This translates into CAAGGLDGYTF.

This clonotype has a handful of counts. The chain recombines TRBV6-1 with TRBJ1-1, with 8 bases identical to TRBD1. Germline values: CDR1 MNHNS, CDR2 SASEGT. The CDR3 covers 15 residues. The V and J ends lost 6 bases and 2 bases, in that order; junction bases with no gene match: 8. The CDR3 region is CASRPGTGLNTEAFF. CDR3 nucleotides: TGTGCCAGCAGACCCGGGACAGGCCTAAACACTGAAGCTTTCTTT.

This clonotype was seen only a few times. This chain connects TRBV6-5 to TRBJ2-7; 7 bases align to TRBD1. V lost 6 bases, J lost 0 bases, and 11 bases stayed unmatched. The CDR3 consists of 16 residues. Germline V gene lookup returns CDR1 MNHEY and CDR2 SVGAGI. CDR3 loop: CASSLSPDRLSYEQYF. CDR3 sequence (DNA): TGTGCCAGCAGCCTATCCCCGGACAGGCTCTCCTACGAGCAGTACTTC.

This clonotype was observed many times. This chain uses TRBV12-3 or TRBV12-4 with TRBJ1-4, with a tentative D call TRBD1 (5 bases). The ends were cut back, 7 bases at V and 8 bases at J, with 20 bases in the middle. This CDR3 has 15 amino acids. The CDR3 DNA reads as TGTGCCAGCAACCTCAACCCAGCGGCAGGGGAAAAACTGTTTTTT. It codes for CASNLNPAAGEKLFF.

J is TRBJ1-4 and V is TRBV19; 11 positions agree with TRBD1. The germline V gene encodes CDR1 LNHDA and CDR2 SQIVND (reference sequence). This CDR3 contains 15 residues. The V gene end was trimmed by 7 bases and the J gene end by 8 bases; junction bases not matched to a gene: 9. DNA of the CDR3: TGTGCCAGTACCTTCTGGGGGACAGGGGGGGAAAAACTGTTTTTT. Its protein product is CASTFWGTGGEKLFF.

This clonotype appeared a few times. V and J are TRBV7-3 and TRBJ2-3; 8 bases line up with TRBD2. Germline V gene data show CDR1 as SGHTA and CDR2 as FQGTGA. V shed 2 bases, J shed 6 bases, and the junction held 10 bases outside the gene matches. CDR3 length: 16 residues. The CDR3 DNA reads TGTGCCAGCAGCTTACGGCCAGCGGGGGCCGTGGATACGCAGTATTTT. Protein: CASSLRPAGAVDTQYF.

The V and J genes are TRBV6-6 and TRBJ1-3; 11 nucleotides line up with TRBD1. Germline loops: CDR1 MNHNY, CDR2 SVGAGI (reference sequence). CDR3 size: 16 residues. V shed 6 bases, J shed 4 bases, and the junction held 8 bases outside the gene matches. CDR3 sequence reads: CASRERTGGFGNTIYF. CDR3 in DNA: TGTGCCAGCAGGGAACGGACAGGGGGCTTCGGAAACACCATATATTTT.

This clonotype has only a few counts. The genes are TRBV24-1 and TRBJ1-5; possibly TRBD1 for D (6 bases). V lost 3 bases and J lost 7, with 12 bases in between. The CDR3 length is 14 residues. The germline CDR1 and CDR2 sequences are KGHDR and SFDVKD. This CDR3 reads CATSDTGGGQPQHF. The DNA of the CDR3 is TGTGCCACCAGTGATACGGGGGGCGGACAGCCCCAGCATTTT.

V usage is TRBV6-2 or TRBV6-3 and J usage is TRBJ1-5; D gene unclear. Per germline, CDR1 MNHEY and CDR2 SVGEGT. Trimming took off 4 bases at V and 4 bases at J, with 11 bases between the two ends. This CDR3 has 14 amino acids. Written as DNA, the CDR3 is TGTGCCAGCAGTTCCGGCCGCTATAATCAGCCCCAGCATTTT. Protein product: CASSSGRYNQPQHF.

With respect to this clonotype: This may stem from a read error, because a much larger clone lies one nucleotide away. This chain joins TRBV7-2 and TRBJ2-5; unclear D gene. Per germline, CDR1 SGHTA and CDR2 FQGNSA. The CDR3 totals 14 residues. CDR3 protein: CASSLLGNQEIQYF. For the CDR3, the DNA is TGTGCCAGCAGCTTACTCGGAAACCAAGAGATCCAGTACTTC. The complete variable domain, with remaining parts taken from reference TRBV7-2 and TRBJ2-5, reads GAGVSQSPSNKVTEKGKDVELRCDPISGHTALYWYRQSLGQGLEFLIYFQGNSAPDKSGLPSDRFSAERTGGSVSTLTIQRTQQEDSAVYLCASSLLGNQEIQYFGPGTRLLVL.

This chain links TRBV12-3 or TRBV12-4 with TRBJ2-3; 9 bases map to TRBD1. The CDR3 loop spans 14 amino acids. The junction had 4 bases not matched to a gene; V was cut back by 5 bases and J by 4 bases. CDR3 DNA: TGTGCCAGCAGTGACACAGGGGGCGCAGATACGCAGTATTTT. As protein: CASSDTGGADTQYF.

The rearrangement links TRBV3-1 to TRBJ2-2; D unresolved. The CDR3 covers 13 residues. Trimming stripped 4 bases from V and 7 bases from J, with 10 bases between. The V gene's germline CDR1 is LGHDT and CDR2 YNNKEL (reference sequence). CDR3 nucleotides: TGTGCCAGCAGCCCTTACAGTATCGGGGAGCTGTTTTTT. Translation: CASSPYSIGELFF.

J is TRBJ1-1 and V is TRBV27; D not resolved. The CDR3 has 14 amino acids. From germline, CDR1 is MNHEY and CDR2 SMNVEV (reference sequence). Deletions cut 4 bases from V and 1 base from J, with 10 bases between. CDR3 amino acids: CASSSGLANTEAFF. DNA for the CDR3: TGTGCCAGCAGTTCCGGACTGGCGAACACTGAAGCTTTCTTT.

The sample holds many counts of this clonotype. The chain employs TRBV6-1 and TRBJ1-6, with 8 bases lining up with TRBD1. The germline CDR1 and CDR2 sequences are MNHNS and SASEGT. This CDR3 has 15 amino acids. The V and J ends lost 5 bases and 8 bases, in that order; junction bases with no gene match: 8. CDR3 sequence reads: CASSPGTGGYSPLHF. The CDR3 nucleotides are TGTGCCAGCAGTCCTGGGACAGGCGGGTATTCACCCCTCCACTTT.

This clonotype was seen many times. V gene TRBV7-2 combines with J gene TRBJ1-2; TRBD1 matches 8 bases. The CDR3 totals 14 residues. J lost 0 bases, V lost 7 bases, and 4 bases had no gene match. Germline lookup yields CDR1 SGHTA and CDR2 FQGNSA. As DNA, the CDR3 is TGTGCCAGCATGACAGGGGCTTCTAACTATGGCTACACCTTC. It is translated as CASMTGASNYGYTF.

A few counts support this clonotype. The chain uses TRBV11-2 and TRBJ1-2; D is unresolved. Trimming took off 5 bases at V and 3 bases at J, with 10 bases between the two ends. Germline V gene lookup returns CDR1 SGHAT and CDR2 FQNNGV. The CDR3 length is 13 residues. CDR3 coding DNA: TGTGCCAGCAGCCAGCCAGAGGACTATGGCTACACCTTC. Protein sequence: CASSQPEDYGYTF.

Turning to this clonotype: This may be a read error: a much more frequent sequence differs by one nucleotide. CDR3 in DNA: TGTGCCAGCAGCCCGTGGGGCCTAGAAGCTTTCTTT. It is translated as CASSPWGLEAFF. This rearrangement joins TRBV7-2 to TRBJ1-1, with D perhaps matching TRBD1 (5 bases). V was cut by 5 bases and J by 8 bases, with 12 bases left in between. Germline CDR1 is SGHTA and CDR2 is FQGNSA. The CDR3 runs 12 residues.

This clonotype appeared a few times. The chain joins TRBV7-9 to TRBJ1-5; D call uncertain. The CDR3 is 15 amino acids. V was trimmed by 4 bases and J by 7 bases, leaving 17 bases between them. Per germline, CDR1 SEHNR and CDR2 FQNEAQ (reference sequence). CDR3 region: CASSSAEEGGQPQHF. For the CDR3, the DNA is TGTGCCAGCAGCTCGGCCGAGGAGGGAGGGCAGCCCCAGCATTTT. The complete variable domain, with remaining parts taken from reference TRBV7-9 and TRBJ1-5, reads DTGVSQNPRHKITKRGQNVTFRCDPISEHNRLYWYRQTLGQGPEFLTYFQNEAQLEKSRLLSDRFSAERPKGSFSTLEIQRTEQGDSAMYLCASSSAEEGGQPQHFGDGTRLSIL.

This chain joins TRBV6-5 and TRBJ2-2; D uncertain. Germline V gives CDR1 MNHEY, CDR2 SVGAGI. The CDR3 extends over 13 amino acids. Trimming stripped 3 bases from V and 10 bases from J, with 12 bases between. The CDR3 coding sequence is TGTGCCAGCAGTTATTCCGGCGGCGAGGAGCTGTTTTTT. Residues: CASSYSGGEELFF.